The 28 T cell receptor beta chains listed next were all sequenced from one sample in a study of blood T cells in healthy people across ages (dated by TCRdb to about 2015). The library was obtained by 5' RACE. TCRdb names Illumina HiSeq 2500 as the instrument used. A second PCR of roughly 7 to 12 cycles was run with a J-beta primer mix and a sample-barcoded 5' primer. TCRdb took the public reads, trimmed them with fastp at Q25, ran MiXCR for clone calling and kept in-frame beta chains. Here each entry gathers all rows of one CDR3 protein and keeps the most common genes and DNA. For this sample the table gives 700,000 to 1,000,000 distinct CDR3 sequences, of which 44% were detected only once. The ten largest clones add up to about 21% of the sample. The sample comprised blood. The receptors here all came from a man in his fifties or sixties in good health.

This clonotype was observed a handful of times. V and J are TRBV29-1 and TRBJ2-1; 10 positions match TRBD1. Germline CDR1 and CDR2: SQVTM and ANQGSEA. V shed 6 bases and J 6 bases; nucleotides not matched to a gene: 8. The CDR3 extends over 14 amino acids. CDR3 protein: CSVARQGAFNEQFF. The CDR3 region has the DNA TGCAGCGTGGCCAGACAGGGGGCTTTCAATGAGCAGTTCTTC.

This sequence joins TRBV5-1 and TRBJ1-2; 8 nucleotides line up with TRBD1. V lost 2 bases and J lost 1; bases outside the gene matches: 7. Germline assignment: CDR1 SGHRS and CDR2 YFSETQ. CDR3 length equals 16 residues. This chain's CDR3 is CASSFGQGGGNYGYTF. CDR3 in DNA: TGCGCCAGCAGCTTCGGACAGGGCGGGGGTAACTATGGCTACACCTTC.

Only a few counts were recorded for this clonotype. The chain carries TRBV7-2 and TRBJ2-5; the D is unclear. There are 13 residues in the CDR3. Germline V CDR1 and CDR2: SGHTA, FQGNSA. Deletions cut 5 bases from V and 4 bases from J, with 11 bases between. CDR3 region: CASSDHPTETQYF. The CDR3 DNA sequence: TGTGCCAGCAGCGACCACCCTACAGAGACCCAGTACTTC.

This clonotype has just a few counts. V usage is TRBV7-2 and J usage is TRBJ2-5; maybe TRBD2 (6 bases). The DNA matches TRBJ2-7 better at its end, which makes the J call doubtful. Germline V gene data show CDR1 as SGHTA and CDR2 as FQGNSA. The CDR3 length is 15 residues. CDR3 amino acids: CASSLGRGPVGEQYF. CDR3 nucleotide sequence: TGTGCCAGCAGCTTAGGGAGGGGACCGGTGGGCGAGCAGTACTTC.

Regarding this clonotype: A read error may produce the germline difference seen at one junction end. The gene calls are TRBV6-6 and TRBJ1-5; a possible D gene is TRBD1 (6 bases). The CDR3 is 17 residues long. Looked up from germline, CDR1 is MNHNY and CDR2 is SVGAGI (reference sequence). The CDR3 DNA is TGTGCCAGCCGTTACCTGACAGGCGATTATAGCAATCAGCCCCAGCATTTT. It codes for CASRYLTGDYSNQPQHF.

This clonotype was seen a handful of times. This chain links TRBV27 with TRBJ2-1; D might be TRBD1 (6 bases). Germline V gene lookup returns CDR1 MNHEY and CDR2 SMNVEV (reference sequence). Deletions cut 4 bases from V and 6 bases from J, with 16 bases between. CDR3 size: 15 residues. CDR3 in amino acids: CASSSGTSSVNEQFF. As DNA, the CDR3 is TGTGCCAGCAGTTCCGGGACATCCTCAGTCAATGAGCAGTTCTTC.

This CDR3 is CASSLSVDEQYF. CDR3 nucleotide sequence: TGTGCCAGCAGTTTATCCGTGGACGAGCAGTACTTC. The rearrangement uses TRBV12-3 or TRBV12-4 and TRBJ2-7; D unclear. Deletions cut 2 bases from V and 5 bases from J, with 7 bases between. CDR3 size: 12 residues.

This sequence joins TRBV6-6 and TRBJ1-1; D not certain. The CDR3 is 14 amino acids. The V end was cut by 8 bases, the J end by 0 bases, with 13 bases between. The germline gives CDR1 MNHNY, CDR2 SVGAGI (reference sequence). The CDR3 reads CASDHNGMNTEAFF. For the CDR3, the DNA is TGTGCCAGCGACCACAATGGCATGAACACTGAAGCTTTCTTT.

This clonotype was recorded a few times. The CDR3 loop is CAISEDRGRINYGYTF. CDR3 nucleotide sequence: TGTGCCATCAGTGAGGACAGGGGTCGGATTAACTATGGCTACACCTTC. The V and J genes are TRBV10-3 and TRBJ1-2, with 8 bases lining up with TRBD1. Germline V gene sequence: CDR1 ENHRY, CDR2 SYGVKD. Trimming cost V 2 bases and J 1 base; bases outside gene matches: 6. CDR3 length equals 16 residues.

The rearrangement uses TRBV10-3 and TRBJ1-1, with a weak D call TRBD1 (6 bases). This CDR3 is 15 amino acids long. V lost 6 bases to trimming and J lost 0 bases, with 14 bases between them. Germline assignment: CDR1 ENHRY and CDR2 SYGVKD. In DNA, the CDR3 is TGTGCCATCAGCATACAGGGAAGAATGAACACTGAAGCTTTCTTT. It encodes CAISIQGRMNTEAFF.

This clonotype was recorded a few times. The rearrangement uses TRBV20-1 and TRBJ2-7; possible D gene TRBD1, 6 bases. Looked up from germline, CDR1 is DFQATT and CDR2 is SNEGSKA (reference sequence). Trimming pared 0 bases from V and 0 bases from J, leaving 12 bases between. This CDR3 is 15 amino acids long. CDR3: CSARDAAGASYEQYF. The CDR3 DNA follows: TGCAGTGCTAGAGATGCTGCAGGGGCCTCCTACGAGCAGTACTTC.

The chain couples TRBV12-3 or TRBV12-4 to TRBJ2-3, with D possibly TRBD2 on 6 matching bases. The germline V and J ends were trimmed by 7 bases and 5 bases, with 25 bases remaining between them. This CDR3 has 17 residues. This CDR3 is CASTQELGVGGLDTQYF. As DNA, the CDR3 is TGTGCCAGCACCCAAGAACTGGGTGTGGGGGGATTAGATACGCAGTATTTT.

The chain has TRBV27 and TRBJ2-2; 8 bases fit TRBD2. The V segment lost 6 bases and the J segment 4 bases; nucleotides outside the gene matches: 10. Germline V gene sequence: CDR1 MNHEY, CDR2 SMNVEV (reference sequence). The CDR3 length is 16 residues. CDR3: CASSLVGLASTGELFF. The CDR3 DNA reads TGTGCCAGCAGCCTAGTCGGACTAGCAAGCACCGGGGAGCTGTTTTTT.

The gene calls are TRBV3-1 and TRBJ2-4; possible D gene TRBD1, 6 bases. This CDR3 is 16 amino acids long. V lost 6 bases, J lost 3 bases, and 18 bases lay in between. Germline CDR1 reads LGHDT; CDR2 reads YNNKEL (reference sequence). CDR3 in amino acids: CASSRKQQGGKNIQYF. CDR3 coding DNA: TGTGCCAGCAGTCGTAAACAACAGGGCGGCAAAAACATTCAGTACTTC. Together with reference TRBV3-1 and TRBJ2-4, the CDR3 gives the full variable domain: DTAVSQTPKYLVTQMGNDKSIKCEQNLGHDTMYWYKQDSKKFLKIMFSYNNKELIINETVPNRFSPKSPDKAHLNLHINSLELGDSAVYFCASSRKQQGGKNIQYFGAGTRLSVL.

This clonotype was seen a handful of times. Here the CDR3 reads CASSRGQPNTGELFF. Written as DNA, the CDR3 is TGCGCCAGCAGCAGGGGACAACCGAACACCGGGGAGCTGTTTTTT. The chain carries TRBV5-1 and TRBJ2-2; a possible D gene is TRBD1 (6 bases). The CDR3 contains 15 residues. Trimming removed 4 bases from V and 0 bases from J, with 10 bases in between. Germline CDR1 is SGHRS and CDR2 is YFSETQ. Together with reference TRBV5-1 and TRBJ2-2, the CDR3 gives the full variable domain: KAGVTQTPRYLIKTRGQQVTLSCSPISGHRSVSWYQQTPGQGLQFLFEYFSETQRNKGNFPGRFSGRQFSNSRSEMNVSTLELGDSALYLCASSRGQPNTGELFFGEGSRLTVL.

The rearrangement links TRBV14 to TRBJ2-5; 7 bases fit TRBD2. This CDR3 is 17 amino acids long. CDR1 and CDR2 from the germline V gene are SGHDN and FVKESK. The V gene end was trimmed by 3 bases and the J gene end by 5 bases; junction bases not matched to a gene: 15. CDR3 sequence (DNA): TGTGCCAGCAGCCACATACCGAAGAGACTAGCCTCGGAGACCCAGTACTTC. Translation: CASSHIPKRLASETQYF. Drawing the rest from reference TRBV14 and TRBJ2-5, the complete variable domain is EAGVTQFPSHSVIEKGQTVTLRCDPISGHDNLYWYRRVMGKEIKFLLHFVKESKQDESGMPNNRFLAERTGGTYSTLKVQPAELEDSGVYFCASSHIPKRLASETQYFGPGTRLLVL.

The sample holds one count of this clonotype. The chain uses TRBV5-8 and TRBJ2-7; D possibly corresponds to TRBD2 (5 bases). CDR3 size: 10 residues. Trimming shortened V by 5 bases and J by 10 bases, and 10 bases separated the two germline ends. CDR1 is SGHTS and CDR2 is YDEGEE in the germline V gene. CDR3 sequence (DNA): TGTGCCAGCAGTGTCGGGGTCCAGTACTTC. Translation gives CASSVGVQYF.

This chain links TRBV11-1 with TRBJ2-5; 7 bases fit TRBD2. Trimming took 6 bases from V and 5 from J; bases not matched to a gene: 6. The CDR3 has 13 amino acids. Per the germline V gene, CDR1 is SGHAT and CDR2 is FQDESV (reference sequence). Here the CDR3 reads CASRRNGGETQYF. The CDR3 DNA sequence: TGTGCCAGCAGGCGGAACGGGGGGGAGACCCAGTACTTC.

The sample holds one count of this clonotype. The J gene is TRBJ2-1, the V gene TRBV7-9, with TRBD2 identical over 7 bases. CDR3 length: 14 amino acids. Germline values: CDR1 SEHNR, CDR2 FQNEAQ (reference sequence). After removal of 4 bases from V and 5 bases from J, the junction contained 5 bases not matched to a gene. The CDR3 DNA reads TGTGCCAGCAGCTCAGAGGGACTAAACAATGAGCAGTTCTTC. It translates to CASSSEGLNNEQFF.

This clonotype has more than one count but fewer than ten. The rearrangement joins TRBV7-9 to TRBJ1-2; D is unresolved. The CDR3 extends over 13 amino acids. Trimming took 7 bases from V and 0 from J, leaving 9 bases between them. CDR1 is SEHNR, CDR2 FQNEAQ, per germline (reference sequence). CDR3 protein: CASKDGTNYGYTF. The CDR3, as DNA: TGTGCCAGCAAAGATGGTACTAACTATGGCTACACCTTC. The complete variable domain, with remaining parts taken from reference TRBV7-9 and TRBJ1-2, reads DTGVSQNPRHKITKRGQNVTFRCDPISEHNRLYWYRQTLGQGPEFLTYFQNEAQLEKSRLLSDRFSAERPKGSFSTLEIQRTEQGDSAMYLCASKDGTNYGYTFGSGTRLTVV.

The chain uses TRBV5-1 and TRBJ2-3; D gene ambiguous. V was trimmed by 0 bases and J by 4 bases, leaving 9 bases between them. Per germline, CDR1 SGHRS and CDR2 YFSETQ. The CDR3 sequence is 14 residues long. CDR3 loop: CASSLAVPPDTQYF. In DNA, the CDR3 is TGCGCCAGCAGCTTGGCTGTCCCCCCAGATACGCAGTATTTT.

This clonotype has just a few counts. The junction differs from germline at one of its ends, possibly a read error. The rearrangement uses TRBV7-3 and TRBJ2-5, with TRBD1 matching 7 bases. Germline V gene lookup returns CDR1 SGHTA and CDR2 FQGTGA. The CDR3 covers 16 residues. CDR3 DNA sequence: TGTGCCAGCAGCCTAACAGGGGCCTGGGGGCAAGAGACCCAGTACTTC. Translated, it gives CASSLTGAWGQETQYF.

CDR3 in DNA: TGTGCCAGCAGCTTCGGCCCAACCGACGAGCAGTACTTC. Its protein product is CASSFGPTDEQYF. V usage is TRBV7-9 and J usage is TRBJ2-7; no clear D. Germline lookup yields CDR1 SEHNR and CDR2 FQNEAQ (reference sequence). The CDR3 contains 13 residues. Trimming shortened V by 3 bases and J by 5 bases, and 11 bases separated the two germline ends.

This clonotype occurred a few times. The genes are TRBV20-1 and TRBJ2-1; TRBD2 agrees at 8 bases. The end of the DNA aligns better with TRBJ2-7, so the J call may be wrong. The CDR3 length is 16 residues. Germline values: CDR1 DFQATT, CDR2 SNEGSKA (reference sequence). CDR3: CSAQSLADSSYNEQYF. DNA of the CDR3: TGCAGTGCTCAATCACTAGCGGACAGCTCCTACAATGAGCAGTACTTC.

This chain links TRBV4-3 with TRBJ2-5; the D gene is possibly TRBD1 (6 bases). The J call may be in error: the DNA end matches TRBJ2-7 better. This CDR3 is built from 16 residues. Per germline, CDR1 LGHNA and CDR2 YSLEER. The CDR3 loop is CASSQESAGAGYEQYF. The CDR3 DNA reads TGCGCCAGCAGCCAAGAGTCGGCAGGGGCAGGCTACGAGCAGTACTTC.

Here the CDR3 reads CASSHPGRTTGEKLFF. CDR3 DNA: TGTGCCAGCAGCCACCCAGGACGGACCACGGGGGAAAAACTGTTTTTT. The V call is TRBV3-1, the J call TRBJ1-4; D uncertain. This CDR3 has 16 residues. CDR1 and CDR2 (germline): LGHDT, YNNKEL (reference sequence). Trimming cost V 3 bases and J 8 bases, with 19 bases left between them.

The rearrangement uses TRBV5-1 and TRBJ1-6; 9 positions agree with TRBD1. The CDR3 spans 15 residues. Unmatched junction bases numbered 5, after V lost 3 bases and J lost 7 bases. Germline values: CDR1 SGHRS, CDR2 YFSETQ. The CDR3 DNA follows: TGCGCCAGCAGCTACCCTGACAGGGGGAATTCACCCCTCCACTTT. As protein: CASSYPDRGNSPLHF.

The J gene is TRBJ1-1, the V gene TRBV10-3; 12 nucleotides align to TRBD1. From germline, CDR1 is ENHRY and CDR2 SYGVKD. The length of the CDR3 is 16 residues. Losses at the gene ends were 2 bases for V and 7 bases for J; bases not matched to a gene: 8. CDR3 in amino acids: CAISEPSGTGGFEAFF. The CDR3 DNA reads TGTGCCATCAGTGAGCCCTCAGGGACAGGGGGCTTTGAAGCTTTCTTT.